The sequence of this TCR beta chain was determined in a study of T-cell reconstitution after alpha-beta-depleted transplantation in children. Findings of the study overall: Reports say that about two months after transplant, the alpha-beta T cells came out of several hundred graft clones that had expanded. T-cell counts and diversity were attributed mostly to newly produced T cells one year after transplant.

As it was prepared, the TCRbeta library received unique molecular identifiers. One entry per CDR3 protein results from TCRdb running MiXCR on the PCR reads. The sample lists about 460,000 distinct CDR3 sequences; more than 9% were seen once. This clonotype occurred a few times. The antigen is not known. The specimen was PBMCs, collected before TCRalphabeta/CD19-depleted stem cell transplant. This receptor was obtained from a child between 2 and 9 years old with inherited bone marrow failure, due to receive a stem cell transplant.

The CDR3 protein is CSARGGTIPSYEQYF. The CDR3 region has the DNA TGCAGTGCTAGGGGGGGTACGATCCCCTCCTACGAGCAGTACTTC. The chain has TRBV20-1 and TRBJ2-7, with D possibly TRBD2 on 6 matching bases. Per the germline V gene, CDR1 is DFQATT and CDR2 is SNEGSKA (reference sequence). V was trimmed by 3 bases and J by 0 bases, leaving 15 bases between them. This CDR3 contains 15 residues.